This T cell receptor beta chain was captured in a study of blood T cell repertoires in COVID-19. Study at large: Samples taken during acute and convalescent COVID-19 were collected in the United States, Italy and Spain. Nucleic acid was either cDNA or gDNA, and it came from T cells, B-cell-depleted T cells, or PBMCs.

Authors' methods: For nucleated cells, counts were estimated from reference gene primer amplification. Clones were read by immunoSEQ multiplex PCR, and TCRdb kept only the in-frame ones, dropping some. The DNA gave D and trimming, while V, J and clone size come from that table. The sample yields about 270,000 clones, roughly 88% seen once. J lost 4 bases, V lost 6 bases, and 5 bases had no gene match. The CDR3 spans 14 residues. Germline V gene lookup returns CDR1 SNHLY and CDR2 FYNNEI. This chain links TRBV2 with TRBJ1-4, with 7 bases fitting TRBD1. The sequenced sample consisted of peripheral blood. This sequence originates from a woman aged 70-85 years with acute or convalescent COVID-19. The CDR3 is CASRKGQNNEKLFF. CDR3 DNA sequence: TGTGCCAGCAGGAAGGGACAGAATAATGAAAAACTGTTTTTT.